The T cell receptor beta chain under discussion was sequenced for a study of OX40 agonist ivuxolimab in advanced cancers. Study outcomes and limitations: Partial responders receiving 0.1-3.0 mg/kg showed among the lowest clonal expansion. Within 6 weeks, CD4+ and CD8+ blood T cells expanded clonally at 0.1 to 3.0 mg/kg.

Turning to this clone: The target antigen is unknown.

The germline gives CDR1 SGDLS, CDR2 YYNGEE. The CDR3 runs to 14 residues. The trim removed 3 bases at V and 1 base at J, leaving 3 bases unmatched. Assay: immunoSEQ multiplex PCR; the TCRdb copy retains only in-frame clones and omits some. The data contain 65,000 to 70,000 clones, roughly nine tenths of them singletons. The TCR originated in an adult with an advanced solid tumor such as melanoma, head and neck, liver or kidney cancer. This specimen consisted of CD4+ or CD8+ T cells sorted from blood, obtained in a trial of the OX40 agonist ivuxolimab. The chain has TRBV9 and TRBJ2-5; 7 bases align to TRBD1. Here the CDR3 reads CASSGDSTQETQYF. CDR3 sequence (DNA): TGTGCCAGCAGCGGGGACAGCACCCAAGAGACCCAGTACTTC.